One sample yielded the 18 T cell receptor beta chains listed below, sequenced in a study of blood T cell repertoires in COVID-19. The protocol was immunoSEQ multiplex PCR, while the TCRdb copy is restricted to in-frame clones and leaves out a portion. This sample has some 500,000 clones, with approximately 90% found just once. Sample: PBMCs or T cells enriched from blood (not recorded which). All receptors derive from a woman in her 40s who had recovered from COVID-19.

The chain has TRBV15 and TRBJ1-1; 12 nucleotides agree with TRBD1. V lost 0 bases to trimming and J lost 4 bases; unmatched junction nucleotides: 6. This CDR3 is built from 17 residues. Germline lookup yields CDR1 LNHNV and CDR2 YYDKDF (reference sequence). CDR3 DNA sequence: TGTGCCACCAGCAGAGATAGGGGACAGGGGGCAATCACTGAAGCTTTCTTT. Encoded protein: CATSRDRGQGAITEAFF.

The gene calls are TRBV5-8 and TRBJ1-5, with TRBD1 as a possible D gene (6 bases). Trimming stripped 4 bases from V and 3 bases from J, with 11 bases between. Germline V lookup: CDR1 SGHTS, CDR2 YDEGEE. This CDR3 has 14 residues. Here the CDR3 reads CASSDGQNNQPQHF. In nucleotides, the CDR3 is TGTGCCAGCAGCGACGGACAGAACAATCAGCCCCAGCATTTT.

This chain joins TRBV18 and TRBJ2-7; 8 bases are a match to TRBD2. The ends lost 4 bases at V and 0 bases at J; junction bases unmatched: 2. CDR1 is KGHSH, CDR2 LQKENI, per germline. This CDR3 region has 14 residues. CDR3 coding DNA: TGTGCCAGCTCACAGGGACTAGTCTCCTACGAGCAGTACTTC. This sequence encodes CASSQGLVSYEQYF. The full variable domain, rest sourced from reference TRBV18 and TRBJ2-7, is NAGVMQNPRHLVRRRGQEARLRCSPMKGHSHVYWYRQLPEEGLKFMVYLQKENIIDESGMPKERFSAEFPKEGPSILRIQQVVRGDSAAYFCASSQGLVSYEQYFGPGTRLTVT.

The V gene is TRBV6-5, the J gene TRBJ1-1; D is possibly TRBD1 (6 bases). Germline V gene sequence: CDR1 MNHEY, CDR2 SVGAGI. Trimming pared 3 bases from V and 5 bases from J, leaving 13 bases between. The CDR3 runs 14 residues. CDR3: CASSYQAGVTEAFF. CDR3 nucleotides: TGTGCCAGCAGTTATCAGGCAGGGGTGACTGAAGCTTTCTTT.

This sequence joins TRBV11-2 and TRBJ2-7; D ambiguous. Trimming pared 1 base from V and 1 base from J, leaving 5 bases between. Germline values: CDR1 SGHAT, CDR2 FQNNGV. The CDR3 extends over 13 amino acids. This chain's CDR3 is CASSLAQSYEQYF. The CDR3 DNA reads as TGTGCCAGCAGCTTAGCTCAGTCCTACGAGCAGTACTTC. Based on the CDR3 plus reference TRBV11-2 and TRBJ2-7, the full variable domain is EAGVAQSPRYKIIEKRQSVAFWCNPISGHATLYWYQQILGQGPKLLIQFQNNGVVDDSQLPKDRFSAERLKGVDSTLKIQPAKLEDSAVYLCASSLAQSYEQYFGPGTRLTVT.

This rearrangement joins TRBV5-1 to TRBJ2-1; 7 bases are shared with TRBD2. This CDR3 contains 15 residues. The V gene end was trimmed by 4 bases and the J gene end by 0 bases; junction bases not matched to a gene: 4. The germline CDR1 and CDR2 sequences are SGHRS and YFSETQ. The CDR3 DNA reads as TGCGCCAGCAGCGCTAGGACTAGCTCCTACAATGAGCAGTTCTTC. Its protein is CASSARTSSYNEQFF.

This clone has a handful of counts. The J gene is TRBJ1-2, the V gene TRBV5-1; maybe TRBD1 (5 bases). This CDR3 has 13 amino acids. Germline-derived CDR1 and CDR2 are SGHRS and YFSETQ. The V end lost 0 bases, the J end lost 2 bases, and 5 bases lay between the germline ends. CDR3 nucleotides: TGCGCCAGCAGCTTGGAGGGGAACTATGGCTACACCTTC. Translated, it gives CASSLEGNYGYTF.

V gene TRBV14 combines with J gene TRBJ2-5, with a possible D match to TRBD2 (5 bases). Germline loops: CDR1 SGHDN, CDR2 FVKESK. The CDR3 is 15 amino acids. Trimming removed 6 bases from V and 2 bases from J, with 16 bases in between. CDR3 DNA sequence: TGTGCCAGCAGGAAAAGCACGGGAACTCAAGAGACCCAGTACTTC. Translating it yields CASRKSTGTQETQYF.

This clone was detected once. The rearrangement links TRBV5-4 to TRBJ2-3; no reliable D call. The germline V gene has CDR1 SGHNT and CDR2 YYREEE (reference sequence). This CDR3 region has 12 residues. Trimming cost V 2 bases and J 4 bases, with 5 bases left between them. The CDR3 protein is CASSLTADTQYF. The DNA for the CDR3 is TGTGCCAGCAGCTTAACGGCAGATACGCAGTATTTT. Looking up the rest from reference TRBV5-4 and TRBJ2-3 gives the full variable domain: ETGVTQSPTHLIKTRGQQVTLRCSSQSGHNTVSWYQQALGQGPQFIFQYYREEENGRGNFPPRFSGLQFPNYSSELNVNALELDDSALYLCASSLTADTQYFGPGTRLTVL.

The chain is built from TRBV4-3 and TRBJ1-1, with D hard to call. The germline gives CDR1 LGHNA, CDR2 YSLEER. Trimming cost V 0 bases and J 5 bases, with 10 bases left between them. The CDR3 runs to 14 residues. Here the CDR3 DNA reads TGCGCCAGCAGCCAAGACACCCAGTTGACTGAAGCTTTCTTT. Translation: CASSQDTQLTEAFF.

The chain is built from TRBV19 and TRBJ2-7, with 9 positions matching TRBD1. J lost 1 base, V lost 6 bases, and 10 bases had no gene match. Germline V gene data show CDR1 as LNHDA and CDR2 as SQIVND (reference sequence). This CDR3 comprises 16 residues. CDR3 bases: TGTGCCAGTAGGGGCCTGGGACAGGGTGAATCCTACGAGCAGTACTTC. Its protein product is CASRGLGQGESYEQYF.

The chain carries TRBV19 and TRBJ2-4; possible D gene TRBD1, 6 bases. CDR1 is LNHDA, CDR2 SQIVND, per germline (reference sequence). The V end was cut by 5 bases, the J end by 0 bases, with 14 bases between. The CDR3 sequence is 16 residues long. CDR3 protein: CASSPRTEIAKNIQYF. For the CDR3, the DNA is TGTGCCAGTAGTCCCCGGACAGAAATAGCCAAAAACATTCAGTACTTC.

The rearrangement uses TRBV5-4 and TRBJ2-7; TRBD2 might be the D (5 bases). V gave up 6 bases and J gave up 0 bases, with 10 bases separating them. This CDR3 contains 13 residues. CDR1 and CDR2 (germline): SGHNT, YYREEE (reference sequence). CDR3 protein: CASKGSGSYEQYF. The CDR3 DNA reads TGTGCCAGCAAGGGAAGCGGCTCCTACGAGCAGTACTTC.

The rearrangement joins TRBV6-5 to TRBJ1-1, with no clear D. V was pared by 6 bases and J by 1 base, with 9 bases between. The CDR3 extends over 13 amino acids. Germline V gene lookup returns CDR1 MNHEY and CDR2 SVGAGI. CDR3 amino acids: CASRTPGNTEAFF. The CDR3 DNA follows: TGTGCCAGCAGGACGCCGGGGAACACTGAAGCTTTCTTT.

The rearrangement links TRBV14 to TRBJ2-1; TRBD2 aligns across 7 bases. Germline trimming cut 4 bases from V and 4 bases from J; bases unmatched to any gene: 7. This CDR3 has 15 residues. Germline loops: CDR1 SGHDN, CDR2 FVKESK. The chain's CDR3 is CASSRLAGVYNEQFF. CDR3 nucleotides: TGTGCCAGCAGCCGGCTGGCGGGAGTGTACAATGAGCAGTTCTTC.

J is TRBJ1-5 and V is TRBV11-2; D not certain. V dropped 5 bases and J dropped 0 bases, with 11 bases sitting between them. Germline CDR1 and CDR2: SGHAT and FQNNGV. CDR3 length: 15 residues. The CDR3 DNA reads as TGTGCCAGCAGCGCCAAGCCTATTAGCAATCAGCCCCAGCATTTT. This codes for CASSAKPISNQPQHF.

This chain joins TRBV4-3 and TRBJ2-1, with TRBD1 matching 7 bases. The CDR3 sequence is 13 residues long. J gave up 9 bases and V 3 bases, and 5 bases lay outside the gene matches. Germline assignment: CDR1 LGHNA and CDR2 YSLEER. DNA for the CDR3: TGCGCCAGCAGCCATGGACAGGTCGGTGAGCAGTTCTTC. Translating gives CASSHGQVGEQFF.

The genes are TRBV30 and TRBJ2-2; D may be TRBD2 (6 bases). Trimming took 3 bases from V and 5 from J, leaving 13 bases between them. The germline gives CDR1 GTSNPN, CDR2 SVGIG (reference sequence). This CDR3 is built from 14 residues. Written as DNA, the CDR3 is TGTGCCTGGAGGGTGACTGGAGGGACCGGGGAGCTGTTTTTT. Protein: CAWRVTGGTGELFF. The variable domain in full, completed from reference TRBV30 and TRBJ2-2, reads SQTIHQWPATLVQPVGSPLSLECTVEGTSNPNLYWYRQAAGRGLQLLFYSVGIGQISSEVPQNLSASRPQDRQFILSSKKLLLSDSGFYLCAWRVTGGTGELFFGEGSRLTVL.